This T cell receptor beta chain appears in the sequencing data of a study of early T cells in non-severe SARS-CoV-2 infection. Overall study context: Sequenced bulk RNA came from whole blood that was unsorted, and chains were unpaired. Findings and caveats of the study: Using VDJdb, the matching emphasized anti-spike CD8 responses while missing private and CD4 specificities.

Points on this clonotype: Its antigen is still unknown.

V was trimmed by 2 bases and J by 0 bases, leaving 7 bases between them. The CDR3 extends over 14 amino acids. Germline V gene lookup returns CDR1 SGHNT and CDR2 YENEEA. Unique molecular identifiers were affixed to single, distinct cDNA molecules. MiXCR was run by TCRdb on the 5' RACE reads, yielding one entry per CDR3 protein. The data show approximately 76,000 distinct CDR3 sequences, about 11% seen once. The sample comprised whole blood. The TCR sequence derives from an adult who was a healthcare worker with PCR-confirmed SARS-CoV-2 infection or an uninfected control (not recorded which). The V and J genes are TRBV11-3 and TRBJ1-1; D is unclear. CDR3 in DNA: TGTGCCAGCAGCTTATCCGGAATGAACACTGAAGCTTTCTTT. Protein product: CASSLSGMNTEAFF.